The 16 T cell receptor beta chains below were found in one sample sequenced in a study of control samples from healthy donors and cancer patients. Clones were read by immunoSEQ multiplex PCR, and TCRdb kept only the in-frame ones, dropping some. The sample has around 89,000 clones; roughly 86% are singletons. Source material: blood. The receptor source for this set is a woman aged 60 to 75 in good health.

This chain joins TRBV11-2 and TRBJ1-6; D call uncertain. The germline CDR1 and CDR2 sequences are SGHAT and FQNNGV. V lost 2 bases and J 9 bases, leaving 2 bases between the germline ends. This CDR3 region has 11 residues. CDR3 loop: CASSLFSPLHF. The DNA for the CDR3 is TGTGCCAGCAGCTTATTTTCACCCCTCCACTTT.

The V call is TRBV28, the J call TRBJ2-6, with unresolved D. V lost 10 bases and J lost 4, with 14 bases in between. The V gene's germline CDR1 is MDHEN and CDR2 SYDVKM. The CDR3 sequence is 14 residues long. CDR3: CAIPTSPGANVLTF. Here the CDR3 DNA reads TGTGCCATTCCAACTTCTCCCGGGGCCAACGTCCTGACTTTC.

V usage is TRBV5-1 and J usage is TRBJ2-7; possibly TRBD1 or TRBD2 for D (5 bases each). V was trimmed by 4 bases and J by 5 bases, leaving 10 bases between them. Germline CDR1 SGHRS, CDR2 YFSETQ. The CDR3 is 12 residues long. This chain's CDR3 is CASSRGADEQYF. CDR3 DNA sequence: TGCGCCAGCAGCCGAGGGGCGGACGAGCAGTACTTC.

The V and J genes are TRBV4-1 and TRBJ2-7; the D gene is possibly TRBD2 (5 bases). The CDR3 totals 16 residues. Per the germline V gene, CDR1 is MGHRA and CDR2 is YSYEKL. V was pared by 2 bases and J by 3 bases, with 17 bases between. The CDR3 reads CASSQPERQAGYEQYF. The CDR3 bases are TGCGCCAGCAGCCAACCCGAGAGGCAGGCGGGCTACGAGCAGTACTTC.

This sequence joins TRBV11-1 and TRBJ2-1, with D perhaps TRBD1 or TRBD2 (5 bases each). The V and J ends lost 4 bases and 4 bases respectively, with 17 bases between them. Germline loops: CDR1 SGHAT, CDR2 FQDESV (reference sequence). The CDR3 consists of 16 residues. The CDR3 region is CASSSLGLATYNEQFF. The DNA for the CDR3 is TGTGCCAGCAGCTCCCTGGGGCTAGCTACTTACAATGAGCAGTTCTTC.

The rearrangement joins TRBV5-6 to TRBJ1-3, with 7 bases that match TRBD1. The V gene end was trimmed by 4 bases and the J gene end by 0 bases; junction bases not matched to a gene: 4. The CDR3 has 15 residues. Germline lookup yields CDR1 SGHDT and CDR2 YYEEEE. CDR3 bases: TGTGCCAGCAGCGACGGGACAGACTCTGGAAACACCATATATTTT. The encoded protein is CASSDGTDSGNTIYF. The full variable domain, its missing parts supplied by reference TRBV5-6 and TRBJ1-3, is DAGVTQSPTHLIKTRGQQVTLRCSPKSGHDTVSWYQQALGQGPQFIFQYYEEEERQRGNFPDRFSGHQFPNYSSELNVNALLLGDSALYLCASSDGTDSGNTIYFGEGSWLTVV.

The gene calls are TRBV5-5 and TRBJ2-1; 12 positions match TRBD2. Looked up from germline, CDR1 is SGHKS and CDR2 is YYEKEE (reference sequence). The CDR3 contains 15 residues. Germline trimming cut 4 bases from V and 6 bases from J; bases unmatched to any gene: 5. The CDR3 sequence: CASSLLTSGGNEQFF. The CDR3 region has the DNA TGTGCCAGCAGCCTCCTGACTAGCGGGGGCAATGAGCAGTTCTTC.

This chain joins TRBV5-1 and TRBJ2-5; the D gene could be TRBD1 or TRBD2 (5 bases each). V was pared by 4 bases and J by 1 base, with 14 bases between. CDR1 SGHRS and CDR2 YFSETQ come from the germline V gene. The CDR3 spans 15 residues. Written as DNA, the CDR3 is TGCGCCAGCAGCATGGCAGCCGGGGCCCAAGAGACCCAGTACTTC. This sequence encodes CASSMAAGAQETQYF.

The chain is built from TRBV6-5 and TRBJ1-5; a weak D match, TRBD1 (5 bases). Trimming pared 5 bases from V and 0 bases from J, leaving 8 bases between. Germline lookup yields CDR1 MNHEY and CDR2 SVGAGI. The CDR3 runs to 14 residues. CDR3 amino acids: CASSKQDSNQPQHF. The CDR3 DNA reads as TGTGCCAGCAGTAAACAGGATAGCAATCAGCCCCAGCATTTT.

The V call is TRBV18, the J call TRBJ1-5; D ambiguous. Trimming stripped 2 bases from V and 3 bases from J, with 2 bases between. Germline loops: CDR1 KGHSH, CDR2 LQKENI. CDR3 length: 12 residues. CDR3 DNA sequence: TGTGCCAGCTCACCATACAATCAGCCCCAGCATTTT. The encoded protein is CASSPYNQPQHF.

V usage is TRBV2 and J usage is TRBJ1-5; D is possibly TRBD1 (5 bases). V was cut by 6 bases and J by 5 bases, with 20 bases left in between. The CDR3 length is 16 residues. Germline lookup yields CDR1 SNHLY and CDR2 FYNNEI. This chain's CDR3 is CASRPTWGTGDQPQHF. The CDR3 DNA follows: TGTGCCAGCAGACCCACCTGGGGGACGGGGGATCAGCCCCAGCATTTT.

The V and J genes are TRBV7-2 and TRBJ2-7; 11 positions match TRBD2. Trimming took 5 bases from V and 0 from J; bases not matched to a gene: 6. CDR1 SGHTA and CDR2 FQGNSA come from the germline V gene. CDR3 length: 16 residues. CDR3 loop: CASSGGLAGTSYEQYF. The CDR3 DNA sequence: TGTGCCAGCAGCGGTGGACTAGCGGGTACCTCCTACGAGCAGTACTTC.

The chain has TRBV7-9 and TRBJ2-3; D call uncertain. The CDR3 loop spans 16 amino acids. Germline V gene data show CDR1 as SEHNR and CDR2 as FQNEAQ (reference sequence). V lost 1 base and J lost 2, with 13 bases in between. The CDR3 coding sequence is TGTGCCAGCAGCTTAGGATCGGCGACATACACAGATACGCAGTATTTT. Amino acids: CASSLGSATYTDTQYF. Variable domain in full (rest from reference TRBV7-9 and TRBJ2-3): DTGVSQNPRHKITKRGQNVTFRCDPISEHNRLYWYRQTLGQGPEFLTYFQNEAQLEKSRLLSDRFSAERPKGSFSTLEIQRTEQGDSAMYLCASSLGSATYTDTQYFGPGTRLTVL.

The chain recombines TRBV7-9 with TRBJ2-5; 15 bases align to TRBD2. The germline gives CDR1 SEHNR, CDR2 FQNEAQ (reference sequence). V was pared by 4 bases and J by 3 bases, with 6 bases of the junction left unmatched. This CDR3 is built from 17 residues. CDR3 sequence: CASSSGLAGGSKETQYF. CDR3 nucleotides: TGTGCCAGCAGCTCCGGACTAGCGGGAGGGTCTAAAGAGACCCAGTACTTC.

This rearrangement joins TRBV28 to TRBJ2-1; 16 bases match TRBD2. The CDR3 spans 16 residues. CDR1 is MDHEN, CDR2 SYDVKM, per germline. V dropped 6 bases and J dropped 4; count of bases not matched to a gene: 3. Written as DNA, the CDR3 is TGTGCCAGCAGGGGACTAGCGGGAGGGGCGTACAATGAGCAGTTCTTC. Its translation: CASRGLAGGAYNEQFF.

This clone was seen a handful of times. CDR3 amino acids: CASSLVPNTEAFF. As DNA, the CDR3 is TGCGCCAGCAGCTTGGTCCCGAACACTGAAGCTTTCTTT. The V and J genes are TRBV5-1 and TRBJ1-1; D uncertain. V was shortened by 0 bases and J by 1 base, with 4 bases between the two germline ends. This CDR3 has 13 residues. CDR1 is SGHRS, CDR2 YFSETQ, per germline.